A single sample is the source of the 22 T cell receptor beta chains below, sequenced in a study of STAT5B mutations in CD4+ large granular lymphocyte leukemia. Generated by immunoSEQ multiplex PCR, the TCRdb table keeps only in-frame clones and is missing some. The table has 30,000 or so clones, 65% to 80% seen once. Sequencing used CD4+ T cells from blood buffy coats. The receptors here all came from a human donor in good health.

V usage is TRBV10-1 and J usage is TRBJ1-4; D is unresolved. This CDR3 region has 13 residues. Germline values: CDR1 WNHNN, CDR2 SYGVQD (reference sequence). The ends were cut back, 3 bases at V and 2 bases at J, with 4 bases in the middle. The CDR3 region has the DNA TGCGCCAGCAGTGACGGGACTAATGAAAAACTGTTTTTT. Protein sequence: CASSDGTNEKLFF.

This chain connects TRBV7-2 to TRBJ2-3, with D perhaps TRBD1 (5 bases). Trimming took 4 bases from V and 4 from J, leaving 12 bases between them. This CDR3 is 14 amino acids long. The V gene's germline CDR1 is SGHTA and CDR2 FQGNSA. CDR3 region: CASSYQGSSDTQYF. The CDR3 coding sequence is TGTGCCAGCAGCTATCAGGGTTCGTCAGATACGCAGTATTTT.

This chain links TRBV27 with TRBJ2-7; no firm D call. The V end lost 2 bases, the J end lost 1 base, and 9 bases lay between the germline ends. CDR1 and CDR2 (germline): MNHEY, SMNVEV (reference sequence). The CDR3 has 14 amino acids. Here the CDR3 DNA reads TGTGCCAGCAGTTTAAAGGCGGTATCCTACGAGCAGTACTTC. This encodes CASSLKAVSYEQYF.

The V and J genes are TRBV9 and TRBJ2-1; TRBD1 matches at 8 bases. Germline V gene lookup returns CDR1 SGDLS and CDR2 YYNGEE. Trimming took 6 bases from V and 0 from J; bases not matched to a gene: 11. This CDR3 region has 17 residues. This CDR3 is CASNPAPGQGSYNEQFF. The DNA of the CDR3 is TGTGCCAGCAATCCCGCTCCCGGACAGGGCTCCTACAATGAGCAGTTCTTC.

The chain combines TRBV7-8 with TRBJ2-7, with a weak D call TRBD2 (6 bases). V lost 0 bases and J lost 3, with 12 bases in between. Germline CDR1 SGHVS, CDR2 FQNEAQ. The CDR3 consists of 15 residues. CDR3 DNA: TGTGCCAGCAGCTTAGCTGGGCGGGGCAGCTACGAGCAGTACGTC. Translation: CASSLAGRGSYEQYV.

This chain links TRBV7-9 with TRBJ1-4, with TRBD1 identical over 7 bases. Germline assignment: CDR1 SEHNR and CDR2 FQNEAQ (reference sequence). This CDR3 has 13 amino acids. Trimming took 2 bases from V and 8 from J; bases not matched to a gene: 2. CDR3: CASSLLTGEKLFF. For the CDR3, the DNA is TGTGCCAGCAGCTTACTGACAGGGGAAAAACTGTTTTTT.

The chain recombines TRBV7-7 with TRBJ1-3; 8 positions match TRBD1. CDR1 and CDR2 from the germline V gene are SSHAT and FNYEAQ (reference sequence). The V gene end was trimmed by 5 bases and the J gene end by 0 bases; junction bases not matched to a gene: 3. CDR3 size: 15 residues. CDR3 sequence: CASSLDRGSGNTIYF. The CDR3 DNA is TGTGCCAGCAGCCTAGACAGGGGCTCTGGAAACACCATATATTTT. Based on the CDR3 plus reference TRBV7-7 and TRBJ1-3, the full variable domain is GAGVSQSPRYKVTKRGQDVTLRCDPISSHATLYWYQQALGQGPEFLTYFNYEAQPDKSGLPSDRFSAERPEGSISTLTIQRTEQRDSAMYRCASSLDRGSGNTIYFGEGSWLTVV.

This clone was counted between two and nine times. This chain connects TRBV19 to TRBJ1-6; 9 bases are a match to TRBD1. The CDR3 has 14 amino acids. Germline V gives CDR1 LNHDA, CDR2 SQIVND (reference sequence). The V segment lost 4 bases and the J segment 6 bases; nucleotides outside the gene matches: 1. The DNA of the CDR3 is TGTGCCAGTAGTACGGACAGGGGTAATTCACCCCTCCACTTT. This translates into CASSTDRGNSPLHF.

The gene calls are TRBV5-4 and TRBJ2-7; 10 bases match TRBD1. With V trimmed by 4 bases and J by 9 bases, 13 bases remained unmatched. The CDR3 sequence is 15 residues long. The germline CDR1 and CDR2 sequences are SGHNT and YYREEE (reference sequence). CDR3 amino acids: CASSVQQGTGEVQYV. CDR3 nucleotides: TGTGCCAGCAGCGTCCAACAGGGGACAGGGGAGGTGCAGTACGTC.

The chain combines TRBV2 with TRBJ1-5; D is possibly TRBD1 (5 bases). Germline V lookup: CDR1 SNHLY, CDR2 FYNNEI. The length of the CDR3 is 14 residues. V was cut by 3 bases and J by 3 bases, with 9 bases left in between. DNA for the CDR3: TGTGCCAGCAGTGACCGGGACTTCAATCAGCCCCAGCATTTT. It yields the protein CASSDRDFNQPQHF.

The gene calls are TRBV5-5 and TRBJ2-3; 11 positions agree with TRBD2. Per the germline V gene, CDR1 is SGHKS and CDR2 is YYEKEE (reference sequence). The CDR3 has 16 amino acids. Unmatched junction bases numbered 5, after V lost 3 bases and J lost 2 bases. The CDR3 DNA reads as TGTGCCAGCAGCTGGGGTAGCGGGGGGGACACAGATACGCAGTATTTT. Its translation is CASSWGSGGDTDTQYF. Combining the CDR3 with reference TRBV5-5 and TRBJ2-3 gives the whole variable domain DAGVTQSPTHLIKTRGQQVTLRCSPISGHKSVSWYQQVLGQGPQFIFQYYEKEERGRGNFPDRFSARQFPNYSSELNVNALLLGDSALYLCASSWGSGGDTDTQYFGPGTRLTVL.

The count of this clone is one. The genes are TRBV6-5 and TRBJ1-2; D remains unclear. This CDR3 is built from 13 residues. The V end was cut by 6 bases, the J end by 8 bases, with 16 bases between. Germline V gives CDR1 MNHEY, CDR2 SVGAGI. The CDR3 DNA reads TGTGCCAGCAGCCTGGGATTTGCGCGGGGCTACACCTTC. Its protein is CASSLGFARGYTF.

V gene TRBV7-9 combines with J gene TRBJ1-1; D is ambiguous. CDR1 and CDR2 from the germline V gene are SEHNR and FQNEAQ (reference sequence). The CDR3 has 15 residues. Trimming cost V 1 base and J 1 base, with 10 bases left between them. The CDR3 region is CASSLDLNSNTEAFF. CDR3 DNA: TGTGCCAGCAGCTTAGACCTCAACTCGAACACTGAAGCTTTCTTT.

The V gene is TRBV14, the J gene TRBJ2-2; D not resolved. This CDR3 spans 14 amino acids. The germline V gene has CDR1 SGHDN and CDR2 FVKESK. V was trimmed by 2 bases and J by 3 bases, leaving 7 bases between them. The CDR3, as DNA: TGTGCCAGCAGCCAAAAAAGTCACACCGGGGAGCTGTTTTTT. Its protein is CASSQKSHTGELFF.

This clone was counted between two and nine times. The CDR3 DNA reads TGTGCCTTGGACCGGACAGGGGGCCATGAAAAACTGTTTTTT. The encoded protein is CALDRTGGHEKLFF. The V call is TRBV30, the J call TRBJ1-4, with 11 bases lining up with TRBD1. This CDR3 is built from 14 residues. Germline CDR1 is GTSNPN and CDR2 is SVGIG (reference sequence). Germline trimming cut 7 bases from V and 6 bases from J; bases unmatched to any gene: 7.

The CDR3 DNA reads as TGTGCCAGCAGGGACCCGGGACAGGTCCACGAGCAGTACTTC. This translates into CASRDPGQVHEQYF. This sequence joins TRBV5-4 and TRBJ2-7; 8 nucleotides match TRBD1. Per the germline V gene, CDR1 is SGHNT and CDR2 is YYREEE (reference sequence). The CDR3 runs 14 residues. V lost 5 bases to trimming and J lost 5 bases; unmatched junction nucleotides: 9.

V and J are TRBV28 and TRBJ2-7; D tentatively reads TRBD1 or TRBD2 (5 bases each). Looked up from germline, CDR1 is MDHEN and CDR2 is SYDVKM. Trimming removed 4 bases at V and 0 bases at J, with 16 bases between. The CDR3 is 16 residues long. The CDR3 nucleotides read TGTGCCAGCAGTTCACCCCGGGGCCCAAGCTCCTACGAGCAGTACTTC. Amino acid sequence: CASSSPRGPSSYEQYF.

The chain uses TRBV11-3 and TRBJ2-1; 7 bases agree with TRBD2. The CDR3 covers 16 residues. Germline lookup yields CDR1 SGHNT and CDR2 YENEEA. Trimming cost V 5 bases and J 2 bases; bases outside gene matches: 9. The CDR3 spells CASSRFGGSPYNEQFF. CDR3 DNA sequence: TGTGCCAGCAGCCGATTCGGCGGGAGCCCCTACAATGAGCAGTTCTTC.

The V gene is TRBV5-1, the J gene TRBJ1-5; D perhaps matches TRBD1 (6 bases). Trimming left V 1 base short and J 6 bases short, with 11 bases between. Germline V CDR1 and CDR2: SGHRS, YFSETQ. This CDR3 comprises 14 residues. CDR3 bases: TGCGCCAGCAGCTTGACGGGGGGCGGTCAGCCCCAGCATTTT. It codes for CASSLTGGGQPQHF.

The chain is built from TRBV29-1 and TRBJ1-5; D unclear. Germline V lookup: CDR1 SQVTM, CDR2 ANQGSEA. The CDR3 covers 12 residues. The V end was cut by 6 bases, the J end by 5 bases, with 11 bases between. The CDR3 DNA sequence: TGCAGCGTCGTTGACGGGGATCAGCCCCAGCATTTT. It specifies CSVVDGDQPQHF.

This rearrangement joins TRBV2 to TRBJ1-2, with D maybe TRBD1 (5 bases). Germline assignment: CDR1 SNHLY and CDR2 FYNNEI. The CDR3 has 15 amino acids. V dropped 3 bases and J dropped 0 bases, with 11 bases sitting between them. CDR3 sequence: CASSEQGISNYGYTF. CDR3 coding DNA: TGTGCCAGCAGTGAGCAGGGTATCTCTAACTATGGCTACACCTTC.

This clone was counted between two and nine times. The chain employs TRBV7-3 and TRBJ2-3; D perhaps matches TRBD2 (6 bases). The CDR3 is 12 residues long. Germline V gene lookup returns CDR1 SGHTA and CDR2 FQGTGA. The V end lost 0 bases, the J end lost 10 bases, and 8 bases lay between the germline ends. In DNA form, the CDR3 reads TGTGCCAGCAGCTTAACCGGGGAGGCGCAGTATTTT. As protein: CASSLTGEAQYF.